This T cell receptor (beta chain) was obtained from a study of T cells in localized non-small cell lung cancer (dated by TCRdb to 2019 to 2021). Describing the broader study: The study analyzed T cell repertoires of 200 to 250 early-stage NSCLC patients, comparing tumors and uninvolved tumor-adjacent lungs. All 240 or so NSCLC patients in the cohort were treatment-naive and had localized lung tumors that were resected. The mean age of the NSCLC patients was roughly 70 years, with 120 to 150 men and about a hundred women.

What the work shows at the level of the full study, not this receptor alone: Because the study design was exploratory, TCR variables were selected using unadjusted p-values without false-discovery rate correction. Longer overall survival was associated with higher blood T cell density, whereas shorter survival was associated with higher adjacent-lung clonality. A median of around 50 of the top 100 tumor clones were detected in paired uninvolved adjacent lung, and some 30 of these tumor clones were also found among the top 100 clones of the paired uninvolved adjacent lung. Because multi-region tumor sequencing was not performed, intratumor heterogeneity could not be ruled out. Uninvolved tumor-adjacent lung showed the highest T cell clonality, higher than tumor, which suggests more focused antigenic responses in the uninvolved tumor-adjacent lung.

V is cut by 3 bases and J by 1 base, and the space between the germline ends is 12 bases. The germline V gene supplies CDR1 ENHRY and CDR2 SYGVKD. From its cysteine to its phenylalanine, the CDR3 spans 15 amino acids. The entry retains the CDR3 DNA only, 45 bases that are in frame from base 1. About this clone itself: The antigen it recognizes is unknown. Per-base quality was not reported, and no clone a single base away is much larger than it.

At diagnosis, tumor, uninvolved tumor-adjacent lung and peripheral blood were collected and then preserved as a mix of FFPE and fresh-frozen material. For TCR repertoire profiling, the blood samples were analyzed as peripheral blood mononuclear cells. TCR beta CDR3 regions were sequenced from DNA using the immunoSEQ Assay. On the authors' methods: T cell density was computed as TCR beta template counts normalized to usable DNA estimated by amplifying housekeeping genes. Richness was estimated with the preseqR package, extrapolating to 400,000 templates for PBMC samples and 120,000 templates for tissue samples. Clonality was defined as one minus Pielou's evenness. To identify tissue-enriched TCRs, differential abundance testing was run on productive amino-acid clonotypes with a minimum total count of 5 and an alpha of 0.1. The Jaccard Index and the Morisita Overlap Index were used to quantify repertoire overlap between compartments. GLIPH clustered TCR beta CDR3s with public tetramer-defined viral CDR3s; viral motifs required at least three viral sequences plus V-gene enrichment. TCRdb stores this immuneACCESS table with in-frame sequences only. Part of the clones is absent; in the studies checked, under half of the shortfall reflects unresolved V genes, and no reason is known for the rest. V and J calls and clone size come straight from that table; D and trimming were deduced from the DNA. In this sample the table shows 30,000 to 35,000 clones, 88% of which occur a single time. The ten largest account for 4% to 5% of the sample.

Sample: peripheral blood, taken before any cancer treatment. The source is a woman aged 35 to 69 with stage I lung adenocarcinoma. This chain joins TRBV10-3 to TRBJ2-5; too little of a D gene remains to name it. In nucleotide form, the sequence is TGTGCCATCAGTGACCGTCGTGATAGCCAAGAGACCCAGTACTTC. Translation gives CAISDRRDSQETQYF.